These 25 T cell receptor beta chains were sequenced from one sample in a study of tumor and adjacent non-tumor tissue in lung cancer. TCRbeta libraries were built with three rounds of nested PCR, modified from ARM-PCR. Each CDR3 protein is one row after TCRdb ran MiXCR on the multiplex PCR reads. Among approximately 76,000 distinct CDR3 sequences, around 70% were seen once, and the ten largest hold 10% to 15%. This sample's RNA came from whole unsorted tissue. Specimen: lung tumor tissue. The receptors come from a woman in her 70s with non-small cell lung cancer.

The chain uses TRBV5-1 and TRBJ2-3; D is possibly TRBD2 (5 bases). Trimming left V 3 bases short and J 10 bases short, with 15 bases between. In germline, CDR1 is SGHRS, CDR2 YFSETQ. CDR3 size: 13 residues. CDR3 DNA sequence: TGCGCCAGCAGCTCCCTATTGGAGGATGCGCAGTATTTT. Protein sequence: CASSSLLEDAQYF. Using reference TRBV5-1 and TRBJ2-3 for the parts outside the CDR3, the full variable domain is KAGVTQTPRYLIKTRGQQVTLSCSPISGHRSVSWYQQTPGQGLQFLFEYFSETQRNKGNFPGRFSGRQFSNSRSEMNVSTLELGDSALYLCASSSLLEDAQYFGPGTRLTVL.

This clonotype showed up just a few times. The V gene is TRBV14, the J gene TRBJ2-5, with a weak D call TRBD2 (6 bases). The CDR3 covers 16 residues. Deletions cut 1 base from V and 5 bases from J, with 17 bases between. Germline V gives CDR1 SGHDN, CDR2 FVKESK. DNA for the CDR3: TGTGCCAGCAGCCAAGGGAGGACGCGGGGTGTCGAGACCCAGTACTTC. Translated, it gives CASSQGRTRGVETQYF. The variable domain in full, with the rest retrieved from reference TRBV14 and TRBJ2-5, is EAGVTQFPSHSVIEKGQTVTLRCDPISGHDNLYWYRRVMGKEIKFLLHFVKESKQDESGMPNNRFLAERTGGTYSTLKVQPAELEDSGVYFCASSQGRTRGVETQYFGPGTRLLVL.

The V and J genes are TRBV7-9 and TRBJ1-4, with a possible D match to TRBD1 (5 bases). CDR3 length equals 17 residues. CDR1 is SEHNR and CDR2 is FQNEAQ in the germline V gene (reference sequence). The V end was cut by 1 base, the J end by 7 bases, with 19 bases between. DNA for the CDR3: TGTGCCAGCAGCTTAGTTGGGCCAGCCAGCGGGGGTGAAAAACTGTTTTTT. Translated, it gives CASSLVGPASGGEKLFF.

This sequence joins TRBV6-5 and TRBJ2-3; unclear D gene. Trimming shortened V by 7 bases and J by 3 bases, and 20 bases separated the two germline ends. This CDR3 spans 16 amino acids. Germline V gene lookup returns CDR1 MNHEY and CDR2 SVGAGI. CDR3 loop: CASMSTGGTSTDTQYF. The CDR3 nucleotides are TGTGCCAGCATGTCGACTGGCGGAACCAGTACAGATACGCAGTATTTT.

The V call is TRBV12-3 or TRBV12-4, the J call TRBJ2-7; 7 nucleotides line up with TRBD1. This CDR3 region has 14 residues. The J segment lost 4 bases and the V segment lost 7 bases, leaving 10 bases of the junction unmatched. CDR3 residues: CASKPTDRVYEQYF. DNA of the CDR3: TGTGCCAGCAAACCAACAGACAGGGTTTACGAGCAGTACTTC.

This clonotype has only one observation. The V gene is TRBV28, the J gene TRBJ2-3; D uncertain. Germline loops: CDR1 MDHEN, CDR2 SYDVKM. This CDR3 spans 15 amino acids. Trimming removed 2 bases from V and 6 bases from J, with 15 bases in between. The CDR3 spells CASSLPPIHWDTQYF. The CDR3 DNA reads TGTGCCAGCAGTTTACCCCCCATCCATTGGGATACGCAGTATTTT.

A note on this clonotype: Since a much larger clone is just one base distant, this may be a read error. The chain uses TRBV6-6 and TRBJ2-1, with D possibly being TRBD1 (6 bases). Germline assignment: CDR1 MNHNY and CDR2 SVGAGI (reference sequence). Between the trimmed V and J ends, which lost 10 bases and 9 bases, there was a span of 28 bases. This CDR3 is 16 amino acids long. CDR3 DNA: TGTGCCACAAACCCAGTCAACAGGGAGTTTATCAGTGAGCAGTTCTTC. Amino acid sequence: CATNPVNREFISEQFF.

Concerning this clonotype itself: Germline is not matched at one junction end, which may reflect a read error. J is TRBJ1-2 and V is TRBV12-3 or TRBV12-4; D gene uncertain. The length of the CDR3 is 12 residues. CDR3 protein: CASNPWTDGYAF. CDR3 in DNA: TGTGCCAGCAATCCATGGACTGATGGCTACGCCTTC.

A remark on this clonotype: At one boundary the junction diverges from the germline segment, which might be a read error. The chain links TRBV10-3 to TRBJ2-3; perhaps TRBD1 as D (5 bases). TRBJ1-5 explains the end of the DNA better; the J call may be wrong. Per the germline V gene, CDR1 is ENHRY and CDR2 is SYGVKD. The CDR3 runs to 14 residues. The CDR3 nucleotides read TGTGACATCACCTCTAGGGGAGTGACAGATACGCAGCATTTT. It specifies CDITSRGVTDTQHF.

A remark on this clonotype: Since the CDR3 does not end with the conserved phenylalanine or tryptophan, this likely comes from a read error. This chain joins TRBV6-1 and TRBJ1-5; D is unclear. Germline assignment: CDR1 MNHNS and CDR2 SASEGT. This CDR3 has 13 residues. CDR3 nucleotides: TGTGCAAGCGACCTAAACGGGCGCCAGCCCCAGCATTCT. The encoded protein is CASDLNGRQPQHS.

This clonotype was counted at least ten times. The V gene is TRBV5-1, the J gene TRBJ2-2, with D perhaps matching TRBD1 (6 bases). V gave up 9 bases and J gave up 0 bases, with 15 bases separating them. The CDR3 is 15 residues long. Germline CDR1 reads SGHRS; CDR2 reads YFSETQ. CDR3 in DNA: TGCGCCACCTTAGAGGACAGCACGAACACCGGGGAGCTGTTTTTT. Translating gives CATLEDSTNTGELFF.

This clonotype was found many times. The CDR3 DNA reads as TGCAGCGTTGAAGAGAGGGCCAGCGGGAGTTATCAAGAGACCCAGTACTTC. It specifies CSVEERASGSYQETQYF. The V call is TRBV29-1, the J call TRBJ2-5; 8 nucleotides line up with TRBD2. Unmatched junction bases numbered 11, after V lost 0 bases and J lost 2 bases. The CDR3 consists of 17 residues. Germline V CDR1 and CDR2: SQVTM, ANQGSEA.

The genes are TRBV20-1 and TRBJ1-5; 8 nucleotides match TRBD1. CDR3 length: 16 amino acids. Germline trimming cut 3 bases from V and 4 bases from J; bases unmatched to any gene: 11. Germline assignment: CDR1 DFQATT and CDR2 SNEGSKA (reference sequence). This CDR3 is CSARDDRGGRNQPQHF. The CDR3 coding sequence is TGCAGTGCTAGGGACGACAGGGGAGGAAGGAATCAGCCCCAGCATTTT.

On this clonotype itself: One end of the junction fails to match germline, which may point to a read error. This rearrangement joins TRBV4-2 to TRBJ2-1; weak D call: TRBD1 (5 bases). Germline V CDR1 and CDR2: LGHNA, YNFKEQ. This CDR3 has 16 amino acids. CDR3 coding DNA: TGTACCAGCAGCCACGGAACAAGGGGCACCGACATTGAGCAGTTCTTC. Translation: CTSSHGTRGTDIEQFF.

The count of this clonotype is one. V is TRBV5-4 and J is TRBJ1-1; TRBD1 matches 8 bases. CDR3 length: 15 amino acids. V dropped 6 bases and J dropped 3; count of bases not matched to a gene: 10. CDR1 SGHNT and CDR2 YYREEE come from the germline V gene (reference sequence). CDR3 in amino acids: CASNLTGQGDTEAFF. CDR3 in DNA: TGTGCCAGCAACCTTACCGGACAGGGTGACACTGAAGCTTTCTTT.

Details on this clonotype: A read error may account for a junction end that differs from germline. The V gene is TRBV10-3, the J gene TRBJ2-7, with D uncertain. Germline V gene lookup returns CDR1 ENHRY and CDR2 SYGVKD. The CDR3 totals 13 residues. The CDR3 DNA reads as TGTGACGCGACCGACTGGAACTCCTACGGGCAGTACTTC. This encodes CDATDWNSYGQYF.

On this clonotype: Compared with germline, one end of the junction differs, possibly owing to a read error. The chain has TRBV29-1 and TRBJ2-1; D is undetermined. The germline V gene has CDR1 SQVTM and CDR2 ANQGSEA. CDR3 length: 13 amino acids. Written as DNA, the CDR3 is TGCAGCTTCAGATGGGAATTTGGGAATGAGCAATTCTTC. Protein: CSFRWEFGNEQFF.

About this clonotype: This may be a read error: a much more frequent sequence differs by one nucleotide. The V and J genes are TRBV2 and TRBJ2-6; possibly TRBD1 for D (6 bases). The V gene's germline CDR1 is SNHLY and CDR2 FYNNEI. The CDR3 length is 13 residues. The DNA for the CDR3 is TGTGCCAGCAGTATGGACAGAATCAACGTCCTGAGTTTC. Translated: CASSMDRINVLSF.

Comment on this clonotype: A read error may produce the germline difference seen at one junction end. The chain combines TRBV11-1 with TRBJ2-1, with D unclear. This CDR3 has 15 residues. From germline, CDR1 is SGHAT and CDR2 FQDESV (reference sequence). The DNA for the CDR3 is TGTGCCAGCAGCTCCGCAAATCGAATTAACAAAGAGCAGTTCTTC. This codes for CASSSANRINKEQFF.

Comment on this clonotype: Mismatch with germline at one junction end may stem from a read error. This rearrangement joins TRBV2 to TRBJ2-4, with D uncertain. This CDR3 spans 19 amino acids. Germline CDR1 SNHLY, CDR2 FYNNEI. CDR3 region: CASSEMEYAAETAKNTQYF. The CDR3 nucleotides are TGTGCCAGCAGTGAAATGGAATATGCGGCGGAGACCGCCAAAAACACTCAGTACTTC. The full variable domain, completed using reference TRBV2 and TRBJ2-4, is EPEVTQTPSHQVTQMGQEVILRCVPISNHLYFYWYRQILGQKVEFLVSFYNNEISEKSEIFDDQFSVERPDGSNFTLKIRSTKLEDSAMYFCASSEMEYAAETAKNTQYFGAGTRLSVL.

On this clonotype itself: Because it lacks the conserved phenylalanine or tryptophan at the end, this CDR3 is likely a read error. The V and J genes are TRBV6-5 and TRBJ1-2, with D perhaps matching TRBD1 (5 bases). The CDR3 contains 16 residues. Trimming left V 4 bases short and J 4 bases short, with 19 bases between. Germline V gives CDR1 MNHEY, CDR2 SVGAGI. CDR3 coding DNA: TGTGCCAGCAGTTCCCACCAGGGACGGGGGAGCTATGGCTACACCTTA. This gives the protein CASSSHQGRGSYGYTL.

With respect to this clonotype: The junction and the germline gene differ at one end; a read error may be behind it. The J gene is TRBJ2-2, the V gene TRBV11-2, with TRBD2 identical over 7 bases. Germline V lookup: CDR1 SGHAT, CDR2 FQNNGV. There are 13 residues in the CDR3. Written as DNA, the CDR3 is TGTGCCGGCAGCGTCGGGGGGACGGGGGAGCCGTTTTTT. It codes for CAGSVGGTGEPFF.

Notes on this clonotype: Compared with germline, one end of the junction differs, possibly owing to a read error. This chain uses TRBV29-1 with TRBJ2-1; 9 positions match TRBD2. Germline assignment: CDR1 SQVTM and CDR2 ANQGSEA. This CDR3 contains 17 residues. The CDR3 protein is CSVHSLGGSGGNNEQFF. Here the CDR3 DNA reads TGCAGCGTCCATAGCCTGGGGGGTAGCGGGGGAAACAATGAACAGTTCTTC.

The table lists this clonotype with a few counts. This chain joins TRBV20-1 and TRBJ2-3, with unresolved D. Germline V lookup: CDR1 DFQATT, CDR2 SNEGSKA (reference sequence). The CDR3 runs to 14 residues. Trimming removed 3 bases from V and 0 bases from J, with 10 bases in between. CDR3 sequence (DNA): TGCAGTGCTAGGAAAGCATCTAGCACAGATACGCAGTATTTT. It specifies CSARKASSTDTQYF.

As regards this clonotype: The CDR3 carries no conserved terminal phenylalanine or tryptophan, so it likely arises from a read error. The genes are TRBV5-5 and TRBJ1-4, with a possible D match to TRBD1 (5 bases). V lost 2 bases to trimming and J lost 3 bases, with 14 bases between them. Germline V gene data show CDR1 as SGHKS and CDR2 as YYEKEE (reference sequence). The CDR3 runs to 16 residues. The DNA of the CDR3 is TGTGCCAGCAGCTTACTAGGCAGGGCCTCTAATGAAAAACTGTTTTTA. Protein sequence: CASSLLGRASNEKLFL.